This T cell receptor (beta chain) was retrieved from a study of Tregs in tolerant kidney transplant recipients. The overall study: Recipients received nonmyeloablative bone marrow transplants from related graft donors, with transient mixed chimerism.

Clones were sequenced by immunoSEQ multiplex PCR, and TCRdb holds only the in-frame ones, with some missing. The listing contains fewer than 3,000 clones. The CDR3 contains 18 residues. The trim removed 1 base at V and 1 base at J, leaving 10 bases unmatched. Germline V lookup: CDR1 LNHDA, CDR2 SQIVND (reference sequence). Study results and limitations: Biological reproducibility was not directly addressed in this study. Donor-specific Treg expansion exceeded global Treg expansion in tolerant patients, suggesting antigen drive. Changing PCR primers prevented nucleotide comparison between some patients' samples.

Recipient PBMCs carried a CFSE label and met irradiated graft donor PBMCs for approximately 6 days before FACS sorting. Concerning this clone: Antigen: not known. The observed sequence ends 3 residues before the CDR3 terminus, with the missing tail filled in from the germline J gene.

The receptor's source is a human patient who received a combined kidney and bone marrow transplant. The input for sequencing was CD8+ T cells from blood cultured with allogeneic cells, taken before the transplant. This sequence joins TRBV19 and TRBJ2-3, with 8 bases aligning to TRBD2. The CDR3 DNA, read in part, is TGTGCCAGTAGTATAGGGGTGGCCGGGGGGGTCCGCACAGATACG. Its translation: CASSIGVAGGVRTDT. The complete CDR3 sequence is CASSIGVAGGVRTDTQYF.